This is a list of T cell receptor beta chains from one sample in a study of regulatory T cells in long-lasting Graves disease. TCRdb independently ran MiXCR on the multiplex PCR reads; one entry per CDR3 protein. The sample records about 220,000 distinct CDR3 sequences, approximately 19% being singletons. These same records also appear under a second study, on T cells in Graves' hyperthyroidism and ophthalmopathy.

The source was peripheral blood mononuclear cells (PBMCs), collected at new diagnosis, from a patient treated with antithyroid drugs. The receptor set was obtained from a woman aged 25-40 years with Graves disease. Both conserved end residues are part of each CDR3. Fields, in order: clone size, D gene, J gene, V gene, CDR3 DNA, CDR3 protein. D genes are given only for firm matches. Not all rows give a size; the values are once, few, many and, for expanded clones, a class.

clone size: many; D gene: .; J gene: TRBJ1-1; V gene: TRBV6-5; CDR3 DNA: TGTGCCAGCAGTTGGTTAGGGCCCGCGCGTAGGAACACTGAAGCTTTCTTT; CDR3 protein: CASSWLGPARRNTEAFF
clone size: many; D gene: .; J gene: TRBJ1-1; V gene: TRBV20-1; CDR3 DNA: TGCAGTGCTAAGGCCATTATGGGGCTGAACACTGAAGCTTTCTTT; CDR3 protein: CSAKAIMGLNTEAFF
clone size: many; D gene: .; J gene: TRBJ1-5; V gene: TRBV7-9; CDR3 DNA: TGTGCCAGCAGCCCAAGTAGGGTCTCAGGGCAGCCCCAGCATTTT; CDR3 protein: CASSPSRVSGQPQHF
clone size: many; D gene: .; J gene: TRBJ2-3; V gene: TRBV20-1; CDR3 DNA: TGCAGTGCTATCAGGCCTGCTAGCACAGATACGCAGTATTTT; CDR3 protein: CSAIRPASTDTQYF
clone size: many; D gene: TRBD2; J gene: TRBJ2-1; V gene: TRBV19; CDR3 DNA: TGTGCCAGTAGTATAGTGGGACTAGCGGGATCTAATGAGCAGTTCTTC; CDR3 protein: CASSIVGLAGSNEQFF
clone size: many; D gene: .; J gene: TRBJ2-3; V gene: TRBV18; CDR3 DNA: TGTGCCAGCTCACCAAGGGTCACAGATACGCAGTATTTT; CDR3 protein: CASSPRVTDTQYF
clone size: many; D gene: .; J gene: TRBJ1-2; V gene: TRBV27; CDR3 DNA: TGTGCCAGCAGCCTAATTTTTTGGGACTTCAATGGCTACACCTTC; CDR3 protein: CASSLIFWDFNGYTF
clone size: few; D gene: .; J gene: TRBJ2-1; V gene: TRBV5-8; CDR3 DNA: TGTGCCAGCATCAGGACCCCCGGCTCCTACAATGAGCAGTTCTTC; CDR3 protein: CASIRTPGSYNEQFF
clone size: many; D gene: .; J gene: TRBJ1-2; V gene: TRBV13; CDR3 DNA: TGTGCCAGCAGCCGGGCCTGGGATGGCTACACCTTC; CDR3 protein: CASSRAWDGYTF
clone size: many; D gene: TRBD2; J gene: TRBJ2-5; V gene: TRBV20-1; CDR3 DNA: TGCAGTGCCCTAGCGGGAGGGAGTATAGAGACCCAGTACTTC; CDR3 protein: CSALAGGSIETQYF
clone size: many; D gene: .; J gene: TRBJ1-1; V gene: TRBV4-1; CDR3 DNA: TGCGCCAGCAGCCAAGGTCTGGGCCCCGGTCTCCTCACTGAAGCTTTCTTT; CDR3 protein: CASSQGLGPGLLTEAFF
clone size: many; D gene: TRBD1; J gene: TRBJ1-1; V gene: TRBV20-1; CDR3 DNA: TGCAGTGCTAGATGGGGACAGATGAACACTGAAGCTTCCTTT; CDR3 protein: CSARWGQMNTEASF
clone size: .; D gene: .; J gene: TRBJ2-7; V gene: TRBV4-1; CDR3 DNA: TGCGCCAGCAGCCAAGTGCGGCCGGGCGAGCAGTGCTTC; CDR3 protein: CASSQVRPGEQCF
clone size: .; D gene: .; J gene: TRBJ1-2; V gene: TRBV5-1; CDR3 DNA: TGCGCCAGCAGCTCTGGAGGGGACTATGGCTACACCTTC; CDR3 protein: CASSSGGDYGYTF
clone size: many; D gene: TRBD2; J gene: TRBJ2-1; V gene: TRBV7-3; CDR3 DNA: TGTGCCAGCAGCTTACTTGGTTCCAGCCCCCGGGAGGGTGGCAATGAGCAGTTCTTC; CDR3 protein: CASSLLGSSPREGGNEQFF
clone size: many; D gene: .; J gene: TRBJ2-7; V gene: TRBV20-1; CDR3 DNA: TGCAGTGTCCCCGGGAACGGGGCGGTTTCCTACGAGCAGTACTTC; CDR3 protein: CSVPGNGAVSYEQYF
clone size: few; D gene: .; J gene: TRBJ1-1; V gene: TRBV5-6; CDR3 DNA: TGTGCCAGCAGCTCGCTCCGGGACTTAAGAGGCACTGAAGCTTTCTTT; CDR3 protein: CASSSLRDLRGTEAFF
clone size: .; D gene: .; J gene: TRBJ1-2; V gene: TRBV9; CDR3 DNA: TGTGCCAGCAGCGGGGGGGGGGATTATGGCTACACCTTC; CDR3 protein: CASSGGGDYGYTF
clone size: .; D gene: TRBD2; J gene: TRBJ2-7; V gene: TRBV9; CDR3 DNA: TGCGCCAGCAGCCACGGACTAGCGGGGGGGACGTACGAGCAGTACTTC; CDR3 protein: CASSHGLAGGTYEQYF
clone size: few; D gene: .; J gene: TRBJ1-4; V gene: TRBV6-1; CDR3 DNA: TGTGCCAGCAGGCTTGGGGGGGCCAAAACTAATGAAAAACTGTTTTTT; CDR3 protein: CASRLGGAKTNEKLFF
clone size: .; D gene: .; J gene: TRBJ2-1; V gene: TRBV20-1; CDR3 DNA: TGCAGTGCTAGATTGGTCCCCCTGGTGGGTAATGAGCAGTTCTTC; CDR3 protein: CSARLVPLVGNEQFF
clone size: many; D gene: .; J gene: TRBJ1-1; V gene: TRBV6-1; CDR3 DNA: TGTGCCAGCAGTGACTTAGAGAACACTGAAGCTTTCTTT; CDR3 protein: CASSDLENTEAFF
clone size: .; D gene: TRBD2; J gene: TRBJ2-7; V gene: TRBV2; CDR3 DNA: TGTGCCACCAGCCGGGAGGACTACGAGCAGTACTTC; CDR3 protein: CATSREDYEQYF
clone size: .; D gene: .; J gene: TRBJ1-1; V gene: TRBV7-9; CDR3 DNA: TGTGCCAGCAGCTTAGCCCGACACGGTAGTACTGAAGCTTTCTTT; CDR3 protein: CASSLARHGSTEAFF
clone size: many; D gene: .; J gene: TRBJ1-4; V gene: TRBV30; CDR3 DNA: TGTGCCTGGAGCGCCTCGGGGGGGTTAGATAAAAAACTGTTTTTT; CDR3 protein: CAWSASGGLDKKLFF
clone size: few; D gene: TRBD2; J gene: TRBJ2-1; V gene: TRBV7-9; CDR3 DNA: TGTGCCAGCACCTCTAGCGGGAGGATAATTAGGAATGAGCAGTTCTTC; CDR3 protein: CASTSSGRIIRNEQFF
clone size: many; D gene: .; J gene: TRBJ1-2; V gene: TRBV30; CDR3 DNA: TGTGCCTGGAGTGGGGGCGGCTATGGCTACACCTTC; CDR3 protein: CAWSGGGYGYTF
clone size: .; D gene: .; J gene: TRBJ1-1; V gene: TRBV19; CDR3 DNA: TGTGCCAGTAGTCCGAAGGAGCTGAACACTGAAGCTTTCTTT; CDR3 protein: CASSPKELNTEAFF